This entry lists 28 T cell receptor beta chains sequenced from one sample in a study of Ad26.COV2.S vaccination and SARS-CoV-2 variants. Data came from immunoSEQ multiplex PCR; TCRdb stores just in-frame clones and leaves some out. The table shows fewer than 150,000 clones, with roughly 85% occurring only once. The specimen was peripheral blood, collected after recovery from COVID-19. Receptor source: a human donor who had recovered from COVID-19.

The gene calls are TRBV28 and TRBJ1-1; 8 positions match TRBD1. The CDR3 loop spans 12 amino acids. The V and J ends lost 5 bases and 5 bases, in that order; junction bases with no gene match: 1. In germline, CDR1 is MDHEN, CDR2 SYDVKM. CDR3 nucleotide sequence: TGTGCCAGCAGTGGACAGGGAACTGAAGCTTTCTTT. Its translation is CASSGQGTEAFF.

CDR3: CATSRQTKPGQGARRVRQFF. The CDR3 DNA follows: TGTGCCACCAGCAGACAAACGAAACCGGGACAGGGGGCGAGGAGGGTAAGGCAGTTCTTC. This rearrangement joins TRBV15 to TRBJ2-1; 12 bases match TRBD1. V was pared by 2 bases and J by 12 bases, with 23 bases of the junction left unmatched. Germline-derived CDR1 and CDR2 are LNHNV and YYDKDF (reference sequence). CDR3 length: 20 amino acids.

This clone has more than one count but fewer than ten. V gene TRBV3-1 (or the pseudogene TRBV3-2) combines with J gene TRBJ1-6, with D unresolved. The V gene lost 1 base and the J gene lost 7 bases, with 11 bases spanning the gap. The CDR3 runs to 15 residues. Per germline, CDR1 LGHDT and CDR2 YNNKEL (reference sequence). CDR3: CASSQAMAGNSPLHF. CDR3 DNA sequence: TGTGCCAGCAGCCAAGCCATGGCCGGCAATTCACCCCTCCACTTT.

The chain links TRBV4-3 to TRBJ1-2; possible D gene TRBD1, 5 bases. Deletions cut 2 bases from V and 4 bases from J, with 11 bases between. CDR3 length equals 14 residues. Germline CDR1 LGHNA, CDR2 YSLEER. The CDR3 region has the DNA TGCGCCAGCAGCCAAATGGCGGGGGGCTATGGCTACACCTTC. The encoded protein is CASSQMAGGYGYTF.

This chain connects TRBV4-3 to TRBJ1-2; D possibly corresponds to TRBD1 (5 bases). CDR3 size: 16 residues. Trimming cost V 1 base and J 2 bases, with 14 bases left between them. In germline, CDR1 is LGHNA, CDR2 YSLEER. CDR3: CASSQAIAGINYGYTF. DNA for the CDR3: TGCGCCAGCAGCCAAGCGATAGCAGGGATCAACTATGGCTACACCTTC.

This rearrangement joins TRBV5-1 to TRBJ1-2; 8 nucleotides align to TRBD1. The CDR3 covers 13 residues. Germline CDR1 and CDR2: SGHRS and YFSETQ. Losses at the gene ends were 7 bases for V and 7 bases for J; bases not matched to a gene: 9. CDR3 bases: TGCGCCAGCGCCGGGACAGGCCTAGGTGGCTACACCTTC. This encodes CASAGTGLGGYTF.

The chain combines TRBV28 with TRBJ1-1; D remains unclear. This CDR3 spans 15 amino acids. Germline V gene lookup returns CDR1 MDHEN and CDR2 SYDVKM. Trimming removed 8 bases from V and 5 bases from J, with 21 bases in between. This CDR3 reads CASVSTPPVRTEAFF. The CDR3 DNA sequence: TGTGCCAGCGTATCCACCCCCCCGGTTAGGACTGAAGCTTTCTTT.

V and J are TRBV19 and TRBJ2-1, with D tentatively TRBD2 (6 bases). From germline, CDR1 is LNHDA and CDR2 SQIVND (reference sequence). V was pared by 3 bases and J by 10 bases, with 16 bases between. The CDR3 extends over 14 amino acids. The CDR3 region has the DNA TGTGCCAGTAGTATTGCGGGGTCGTCGAGAGAGCAGTTCTTC. Its protein product is CASSIAGSSREQFF.

The chain uses TRBV5-1 and TRBJ2-1, with D perhaps matching TRBD1 (6 bases). The CDR3 consists of 14 residues. V was trimmed by 3 bases and J by 10 bases, leaving 17 bases between them. Germline CDR1 reads SGHRS; CDR2 reads YFSETQ. The CDR3 bases are TGCGCCAGCAGCTCAGGACAGAACCCAGGGGAGCAGTTCTTC. It is translated as CASSSGQNPGEQFF.

This clone was observed a handful of times. V and J are TRBV12-3 or TRBV12-4 and TRBJ2-1, with D unclear. The germline V and J ends were trimmed by 3 bases and 6 bases, with 3 bases remaining between them. CDR3 length: 11 amino acids. The DNA for the CDR3 is TGTGCCAGCAGTTTTGTCAATGAGCAGTTCTTC. Its protein is CASSFVNEQFF.

The chain joins TRBV19 to TRBJ2-7; the D gene is possibly TRBD1 (5 bases). The CDR3 covers 11 residues. Trimming took 9 bases from V and 4 from J, leaving 10 bases between them. In germline, CDR1 is LNHDA, CDR2 SQIVND (reference sequence). The CDR3, as DNA: TGTGCCAGGGGGCTAAAGTACGAGCAGTACTTC. Amino acid sequence: CARGLKYEQYF.

This clone was picked up one time. For the CDR3, the DNA is TGTGCCAGCAGTTATACGACCGGGAACGAGCAGTACTTC. This encodes CASSYTTGNEQYF. This chain links TRBV6-5 with TRBJ2-7, with D possibly TRBD2 on 5 matching bases. The V gene lost 3 bases and the J gene lost 5 bases, with 11 bases spanning the gap. Looked up from germline, CDR1 is MNHEY and CDR2 is SVGAGI. The CDR3 is 13 amino acids.

The V gene is TRBV10-2, the J gene TRBJ2-3, with no clear D. Deletions cut 3 bases from V and 3 bases from J, with 1 base between. From germline, CDR1 is WSHSY and CDR2 SAAADI. The CDR3 length is 11 residues. The CDR3 loop is CASSDTDTQYF. CDR3 nucleotide sequence: TGCGCCAGCAGTGATACAGATACGCAGTATTTT.

The CDR3 sequence: CASSLGNELGNQPQHF. DNA of the CDR3: TGTGCCAGCAGCTTAGGAAATGAGTTGGGCAATCAGCCCCAGCATTTT. V is TRBV7-9 and J is TRBJ1-5; D is ambiguous. The germline V gene encodes CDR1 SEHNR and CDR2 FQNEAQ (reference sequence). CDR3 length: 16 residues. Trimming removed 1 base at V and 2 bases at J, with 12 bases between.

The chain employs TRBV7-2 and TRBJ2-7, with D unresolved. The germline CDR1 and CDR2 sequences are SGHTA and FQGNSA. The V gene lost 5 bases and the J gene lost 1 base, with 18 bases spanning the gap. The CDR3 is 16 residues long. In DNA form, the CDR3 reads TGTGCCAGCAGCCCTAACGACGACCCCTATTCCTACGAGCAGTACTTC. Translating gives CASSPNDDPYSYEQYF. Drawing the rest from reference TRBV7-2 and TRBJ2-7, the complete variable domain is GAGVSQSPSNKVTEKGKDVELRCDPISGHTALYWYRQSLGQGLEFLIYFQGNSAPDKSGLPSDRFSAERTGGSVSTLTIQRTQQEDSAVYLCASSPNDDPYSYEQYFGPGTRLTVT.

This clone appeared a single time. As DNA, the CDR3 is TGTGCTAGTGGTTTGCTAGCGGGGGACCACAATGAGCAGTTCTTC. Translation gives CASGLLAGDHNEQFF. The rearrangement joins TRBV12-5 to TRBJ2-1; 10 bases align to TRBD2. Looked up from germline, CDR1 is LGHNT and CDR2 is FRNRAP. V lost 2 bases to trimming and J lost 5 bases; unmatched junction nucleotides: 3. This CDR3 contains 15 residues.

J is TRBJ2-1 and V is TRBV15, with TRBD2 as a possible D gene (5 bases). Trimming took 1 base from V and 0 from J, leaving 13 bases between them. The CDR3 spans 17 residues. The germline V gene encodes CDR1 LNHNV and CDR2 YYDKDF (reference sequence). CDR3 protein: CATSRGGGKNSYNEQFF. DNA of the CDR3: TGTGCCACCAGCAGAGGAGGAGGAAAAAACTCCTACAATGAGCAGTTCTTC.

This clone was counted a few times. CDR3 nucleotide sequence: TGTGCCAGCAGCTTAGCTACGACAGCCTATGGCTACACCTTC. Residues: CASSLATTAYGYTF. The V call is TRBV7-9, the J call TRBJ1-2; D is perhaps TRBD1 (5 bases). Germline V gene lookup returns CDR1 SEHNR and CDR2 FQNEAQ (reference sequence). V gave up 0 bases and J gave up 4 bases, with 9 bases separating them. The CDR3 loop spans 14 amino acids.

The V call is TRBV28, the J call TRBJ1-5; D ambiguous. Germline V lookup: CDR1 MDHEN, CDR2 SYDVKM. V was pared by 5 bases and J by 7 bases, with 9 bases between. The length of the CDR3 is 12 residues. In DNA, the CDR3 is TGTGCCAGCAGTCCTGAGGTCCAGCCCCAGCATTTT. Translation: CASSPEVQPQHF.

This clone appeared a single time. The CDR3 coding sequence is TGTGCCAGCAGCCAGAATTCGGGAGAGACCCAGTACTTC. This encodes CASSQNSGETQYF. The rearrangement uses TRBV3-1 (or the pseudogene TRBV3-2) and TRBJ2-5; unclear D gene. The CDR3 length is 13 residues. Germline loops: CDR1 LGHDT, CDR2 YNNKEL (reference sequence). The V end was cut by 3 bases, the J end by 4 bases, with 9 bases between.

J is TRBJ2-7 and V is TRBV11-2; weak D call: TRBD1 (5 bases). The CDR3 runs 15 residues. V was trimmed by 4 bases and J by 5 bases, leaving 18 bases between them. CDR1 and CDR2 from the germline V gene are SGHAT and FQNNGV. CDR3 in amino acids: CASSSEGAGRDEQYF. CDR3 in DNA: TGTGCCAGCAGCTCCGAAGGAGCAGGCAGGGACGAGCAGTACTTC.

This rearrangement joins TRBV27 to TRBJ2-7, with D possibly being TRBD1 (6 bases). The CDR3 is 13 residues long. The V end lost 2 bases, the J end lost 6 bases, and 11 bases lay between the germline ends. Germline V lookup: CDR1 MNHEY, CDR2 SMNVEV (reference sequence). The CDR3 DNA reads TGTGCCAGCAGTTTAGCTACAGGGTTCGAGCAGTACTTC. Translating gives CASSLATGFEQYF.

Here the CDR3 DNA reads TGTGCCTGGAGTGTGCCAGGGGGTCAGCCCCAGCATTTT. Amino acids: CAWSVPGGQPQHF. V and J are TRBV30 and TRBJ1-5, with 7 positions matching TRBD1. Germline CDR1 and CDR2: GTSNPN and SVGIG (reference sequence). Unmatched junction bases numbered 2, after V lost 0 bases and J lost 6 bases. The CDR3 spans 13 residues.

The gene calls are TRBV5-6 and TRBJ1-3; perhaps TRBD1 as D (6 bases). Germline loops: CDR1 SGHDT, CDR2 YYEEEE. The CDR3 runs 17 residues. V gave up 1 base and J gave up 0 bases, with 14 bases separating them. The CDR3 loop is CASSLRGTGLSGNTIYF. The DNA for the CDR3 is TGTGCCAGCAGCTTGAGGGGGACTGGTCTCTCTGGAAACACCATATATTTT.

In its sample, this clone was seen once. The V and J genes are TRBV18 and TRBJ1-4, with a possible D match to TRBD1 (5 bases). The CDR3 runs 18 residues. V dropped 6 bases and J dropped 0 bases, with 20 bases sitting between them. Germline V CDR1 and CDR2: KGHSH, LQKENI. For the CDR3, the DNA is TGTGCCAGCTCGCCGGCAGGGCAAGCACTTGCAACTAATGAAAAACTGTTTTTT. Its protein product is CASSPAGQALATNEKLFF.

The genes are TRBV11-2 and TRBJ2-3, with unresolved D. Deletions cut 2 bases from V and 0 bases from J, with 6 bases between. The CDR3 is made up of 14 amino acids. Per germline, CDR1 SGHAT and CDR2 FQNNGV. CDR3 nucleotide sequence: TGTGCCAGCAGCTTATTTCCCAGCACAGATACGCAGTATTTT. The encoded protein is CASSLFPSTDTQYF.

V is TRBV4-1 and J is TRBJ1-5; unclear D gene. Trimming took off 1 base at V and 2 bases at J, with 9 bases between the two ends. The CDR3 loop spans 15 amino acids. From germline, CDR1 is MGHRA and CDR2 YSYEKL. The CDR3 is CASSQVPGGNQPQHF. The CDR3 nucleotides are TGCGCCAGCAGCCAAGTTCCGGGAGGCAATCAGCCCCAGCATTTT.

The chain uses TRBV4-3 and TRBJ2-7; D is unclear. The CDR3 runs 14 residues. Trimming cost V 0 bases and J 6 bases, with 12 bases left between them. Germline lookup yields CDR1 LGHNA and CDR2 YSLEER. The CDR3 is CASSQDLVSPEQYF. In nucleotides, the CDR3 is TGCGCCAGCAGCCAAGATCTGGTTAGTCCCGAGCAGTACTTC.